Listed here is a single T cell receptor (beta chain). Its antigen is not yet known. Base quality data are lacking; no much larger clone is found one base away. This entry comes from a study of cytomegalovirus exposure and HLA in healthy donors listed by TCRdb under 2017. A note on the overall study: According to a later analysis, one platform produced both the roughly 130 validation repertoires and the roughly 660 repertoires of the first cohort. The study was designed to test whether signatures of past pathogen exposure could be identified by cataloging public T cell receptors. In addition to the first cohort of approximately 650 subjects, a separate validation cohort of under 150 different subjects was used. The study combined high-throughput TCR immunosequencing, statistical association of individual TCRs with disease status, and machine learning to predict cytomegalovirus infection status.

What the work shows at the level of the full study, not this receptor alone: A later analysis found that TCRs clustered in the first cohort also tended to co-occur in the 95 to 150 validation repertoires, with 90% to 95% of cluster scores above 0. The authors suggested that the approach could potentially be extended to other disease states and immunological phenotypes. The classifier was reported to diagnose cytomegalovirus status with high specificity and sensitivity in both the original cohort and the validation cohort. Across donors, most TCR sequences were observed very rarely, whereas some public TCRs were present in many individuals. In vitro tests confirmed that three of the cytomegalovirus-associated TCR beta chains recognize cytomegalovirus antigens. The study gave a list of about 160 TCR beta chains associated with cytomegalovirus. A later analysis lacked HLA typing for the validation cohort, so it scored co-occurrence in that cohort across all 110 or so repertoires.

CDR3 length: 15 amino acids, cysteine to phenylalanine. The retained sequence is limited to the CDR3, 45 bases, with the frame set at the first base. CDR1 and CDR2 are drawn from the germline V gene: SGHTA, FQGNSA. V and J lose 1 base and 7 bases, and a span of 17 bases separates them. Preparation of the library involved the immunoSEQ multiplex PCR assay. The authors' analysis ran thus. To diagnose cytomegalovirus status from the catalog of TCR beta chain sequences, a statistical classification framework was built. Entries here come from immuneACCESS through TCRdb and include only in-frame sequences with V and J called. Some clones fail to appear in such tables; in the studies checked, an unresolved V gene covers under half of the shortfall, and the cause of the remainder is unknown. That table gives V, J and clone size, and the DNA gave D and trimming. The sample data list about 170,000 clones, and nearly 90% of these were observed just once. The ten largest clones take up approximately 10% of the sample.

The donors were included in the validation cohort of 100 to 150 subjects, a group kept apart from the roughly 690-subject first cohort. The rearrangement combines TRBV7-2 with TRBJ2-7, with TRBD2 as a weak D call on 5 bases. The sequenced sample was PBMCs. This sequence was found in a woman under 30 in good health and CMV-seropositive. CDR3 region: CASSLGRTLGLEQYF. Read as DNA, the sequence is TGTGCCAGCAGCTTAGGGAGGACGTTGGGTTTGGAGCAGTACTTC.